Each of the 25 T cell receptor beta chains below was sequenced from the same sample in a study of blood T cell repertoires in COVID-19. Repertoires were generated with immunoSEQ multiplex PCR, while TCRdb's copy carries only in-frame clones and drops some. The table shows about 64,000 clones, with around 82% occurring only once. Input material: peripheral blood. All receptors derive from a man in his 60s with COVID-19, enrolled during active disease.

The chain links TRBV7-3 to TRBJ2-5; D gene ambiguous. The germline CDR1 and CDR2 sequences are SGHTA and FQGTGA. CDR3 length equals 13 residues. V was clipped by 0 bases and J by 2 bases, with 4 bases between them. The chain's CDR3 is CASSLTYQETQYF. The CDR3 DNA reads TGTGCCAGCAGCTTAACGTATCAAGAGACCCAGTACTTC.

The rearrangement uses TRBV5-4 and TRBJ1-3; tentatively, D is TRBD1 (6 bases). The CDR3 is 15 residues long. Deletions cut 0 bases from V and 2 bases from J, with 9 bases between. Looked up from germline, CDR1 is SGHNT and CDR2 is YYREEE (reference sequence). The CDR3 DNA follows: TGTGCCAGCAGCTTGGGGGCAGGGGCTGGAAACACCATATATTTT. It codes for CASSLGAGAGNTIYF.

The V gene is TRBV9, the J gene TRBJ1-5, with a tentative D call TRBD1 (5 bases). CDR3 size: 13 residues. Germline values: CDR1 SGDLS, CDR2 YYNGEE. Between the trimmed V and J ends, which lost 3 bases and 6 bases, there was a span of 10 bases. In DNA, the CDR3 is TGTGCCAGCAGCGAAGGGGTTTTTCAGCCCCAGCATTTT. Protein: CASSEGVFQPQHF.

The V call is TRBV5-5, the J call TRBJ1-2, with D perhaps matching TRBD1 (6 bases). The CDR3 is made up of 15 amino acids. Germline values: CDR1 SGHKS, CDR2 YYEKEE (reference sequence). Trimming took off 2 bases at V and 2 bases at J, with 13 bases between the two ends. The DNA of the CDR3 is TGTGCCAGCAGCTTAAGTTTTCAGGGGAACTATGGCTACACCTTC. It specifies CASSLSFQGNYGYTF.

This clone has only a few counts. The chain links TRBV4-2 to TRBJ2-1; D call uncertain. Germline V gene sequence: CDR1 LGHNA, CDR2 YNFKEQ. There are 13 residues in the CDR3. The V and J ends lost 3 bases and 0 bases respectively, with 3 bases between them. The CDR3 DNA is TGTGCCAGCAGCCAGAGCTCCTACAATGAGCAGTTCTTC. Its translation: CASSQSSYNEQFF.

The rearrangement uses TRBV5-6 and TRBJ2-5; tentatively, D is TRBD1 (6 bases). The CDR3 contains 12 residues. The V and J ends lost 8 bases and 6 bases respectively, with 14 bases between them. CDR1 and CDR2 (germline): SGHDT, YYEEEE. The CDR3 coding sequence is TGTGCCAGTGGGGCAGGGGCGAAGACCCAGTACTTC. Protein sequence: CASGAGAKTQYF. The whole variable domain, filled in from reference TRBV5-6 and TRBJ2-5, reads DAGVTQSPTHLIKTRGQQVTLRCSPKSGHDTVSWYQQALGQGPQFIFQYYEEEERQRGNFPDRFSGHQFPNYSSELNVNALLLGDSALYLCASGAGAKTQYFGPGTRLLVL.

V and J are TRBV6-2 or TRBV6-3 and TRBJ2-7; a possible D gene is TRBD1 (5 bases). V lost 2 bases to trimming and J lost 11 bases, with 10 bases between them. The CDR3 contains 11 residues. CDR1 MNHEY and CDR2 SVGEGT come from the germline V gene. For the CDR3, the DNA is TGTGCCAGCAGTTACAGGGGCGCAGAGTACTTC. The encoded protein is CASSYRGAEYF.

V usage is TRBV6-5 and J usage is TRBJ2-2; weak D call: TRBD1 (5 bases). Trimming pared 9 bases from V and 4 bases from J, leaving 12 bases between. CDR3 length: 13 residues. The germline V gene has CDR1 MNHEY and CDR2 SVGAGI. For the CDR3, the DNA is TGTGCCAGTAATGGGGCGCGCACCGGGGAGCTGTTTTTT. Translating gives CASNGARTGELFF.

The chain joins TRBV19 to TRBJ2-7; 8 bases are shared with TRBD1. Per germline, CDR1 LNHDA and CDR2 SQIVND (reference sequence). The CDR3 sequence is 15 residues long. The V gene end was trimmed by 5 bases and the J gene end by 6 bases; junction bases not matched to a gene: 12. CDR3 amino acids: CASSGLGQGYGEQYF. The CDR3 DNA reads TGTGCCAGTAGTGGTCTAGGACAGGGTTATGGCGAGCAGTACTTC.

DNA of the CDR3: TGTGCCAGCAGCCAAGTTACTAGCGGGAGTCCTGAGTTCAGGGGGGCCAACGTCCTGACTTTC. Encoded protein: CASSQVTSGSPEFRGANVLTF. This sequence joins TRBV14 and TRBJ2-6; TRBD2 aligns across 11 bases. The junction had 15 bases not matched to a gene; V was cut back by 1 base and J by 4 bases. The CDR3 extends over 21 amino acids. The germline V gene encodes CDR1 SGHDN and CDR2 FVKESK.

The J gene is TRBJ2-3, the V gene TRBV2; D might be TRBD2 (6 bases). The CDR3 is 16 amino acids. Between the trimmed V and J ends, which lost 4 bases and 2 bases, there was a span of 16 bases. Germline CDR1 reads SNHLY; CDR2 reads FYNNEI. The CDR3 loop reads CASSGGRAGYTDTQYF. The DNA for the CDR3 is TGTGCCAGCAGTGGTGGCCGAGCGGGTTACACAGATACGCAGTATTTT.

The chain links TRBV10-3 to TRBJ2-2, with 10 bases fitting TRBD1. The length of the CDR3 is 15 residues. J gave up 7 bases and V 2 bases, and 4 bases lay outside the gene matches. Germline V lookup: CDR1 ENHRY, CDR2 SYGVKD. The CDR3 DNA reads as TGTGCCATCAGTGAGGGACAGGGGGGCATCGGGGAGCTGTTTTTT. Amino acid sequence: CAISEGQGGIGELFF.

V gene TRBV2 combines with J gene TRBJ1-6; 7 nucleotides match TRBD1. After removal of 2 bases from V and 7 bases from J, the junction contained 5 bases not matched to a gene. This CDR3 region has 15 residues. The germline CDR1 and CDR2 sequences are SNHLY and FYNNEI. DNA of the CDR3: TGTGCCAGCAGTGAATACTCAGGGGGAAATTCACCCCTCCACTTT. Translation: CASSEYSGGNSPLHF. Full variable domain (outside the CDR3, taken from reference TRBV2 and TRBJ1-6): EPEVTQTPSHQVTQMGQEVILRCVPISNHLYFYWYRQILGQKVEFLVSFYNNEISEKSEIFDDQFSVERPDGSNFTLKIRSTKLEDSAMYFCASSEYSGGNSPLHFGNGTRLTVT.

The V and J genes are TRBV28 and TRBJ1-5, with TRBD1 as a possible D gene (5 bases). V lost 3 bases and J 6 bases, leaving 15 bases between the germline ends. The CDR3 runs 15 residues. The germline V gene has CDR1 MDHEN and CDR2 SYDVKM. CDR3 protein: CASSFMGGSGQPQHF. The CDR3 region has the DNA TGTGCCAGCAGTTTTATGGGGGGGTCGGGTCAGCCCCAGCATTTT.

The chain recombines TRBV10-2 with TRBJ2-3, with 12 bases matching TRBD2. Germline CDR1 and CDR2: WSHSY and SAAADI. The V segment lost 3 bases and the J segment 6 bases; nucleotides outside the gene matches: 4. The CDR3 runs to 15 residues. Here the CDR3 DNA reads TGCGCCAGCAGTGACCCTAGCGGGAGGGCCGATACGCAGTATTTT. This encodes CASSDPSGRADTQYF.

The gene calls are TRBV28 and TRBJ2-2; tentatively, D is TRBD1 (5 bases). CDR3 length equals 13 residues. Deletions cut 4 bases from V and 5 bases from J, with 8 bases between. CDR1 MDHEN and CDR2 SYDVKM come from the germline V gene. CDR3: CASSSTDTGELFF. CDR3 DNA: TGTGCCAGCAGTTCGACAGATACCGGGGAGCTGTTTTTT.

This clone has only a few counts. The junction shows a germline mismatch at one end, possibly a read error. The chain carries TRBV29-1 and TRBJ2-5, with 13 nucleotides matching TRBD2. Germline V gives CDR1 SQVTM, CDR2 ANQGSEA. The CDR3 contains 13 residues. Written as DNA, the CDR3 is TGCAGCGTCCCGGGACTAGCGGGGCCCTTAGTACACTTC. Translated: CSVPGLAGPLVHF.

This chain joins TRBV11-3 and TRBJ2-3; D perhaps matches TRBD1 (7 bases). Germline assignment: CDR1 SGHNT and CDR2 YENEEA. Trimming cost V 1 base and J 7 bases, with 15 bases left between them. The CDR3 extends over 15 amino acids. CDR3 DNA: TGTGCCAGCAGCTTAGCGGAGGGGGCGATACATACGCAGTATTTT. It translates to CASSLAEGAIHTQYF.

V usage is TRBV5-4 and J usage is TRBJ2-3, with TRBD2 identical over 7 bases. The CDR3 is 15 residues long. Germline assignment: CDR1 SGHNT and CDR2 YYREEE (reference sequence). The J segment lost 4 bases and the V segment lost 3 bases, leaving 8 bases of the junction unmatched. This CDR3 reads CASSSNGLVPDTQYF. DNA for the CDR3: TGTGCCAGCAGCTCGAATGGACTAGTCCCAGATACGCAGTATTTT.

The gene calls are TRBV3-1 (or the pseudogene TRBV3-2) and TRBJ1-1; maybe TRBD1 (5 bases). The CDR3 consists of 15 residues. The germline V gene encodes CDR1 LGHDT and CDR2 YNNKEL (reference sequence). Trimming took off 3 bases at V and 5 bases at J, with 16 bases between the two ends. CDR3 amino acids: CASSHVRRGLTEAFF. The DNA for the CDR3 is TGTGCCAGCAGCCATGTACGAAGGGGTTTGACTGAAGCTTTCTTT.

The chain couples TRBV5-4 to TRBJ2-5, with 7 bases aligning to TRBD2. Per the germline V gene, CDR1 is SGHNT and CDR2 is YYREEE (reference sequence). After removal of 2 bases from V and 5 bases from J, the junction contained 6 bases not matched to a gene. This CDR3 has 14 amino acids. CDR3 nucleotides: TGTGCCAGCAGCTTTCGAGCGGGAATGGAGACCCAGTACTTC. Translated: CASSFRAGMETQYF.

The chain links TRBV6-6 to TRBJ1-4; D is ambiguous. V lost 8 bases to trimming and J lost 4 bases, with 14 bases between them. CDR1 and CDR2 from the germline V gene are MNHNY and SVGAGI (reference sequence). The CDR3 has 14 amino acids. CDR3 protein: CASRRGEGNEKLFF. CDR3 DNA sequence: TGTGCCAGCCGCCGGGGAGAGGGTAATGAAAAACTGTTTTTT.

The rearrangement uses TRBV4-2 and TRBJ2-2; perhaps TRBD2 as D (5 bases). The CDR3 contains 15 residues. Trimming took 1 base from V and 5 from J, leaving 11 bases between them. Germline V gene sequence: CDR1 LGHNA, CDR2 YNFKEQ. The DNA for the CDR3 is TGTGCCAGCAGCCAAGTCGGGATGGGGACCGGGGAGCTGTTTTTT. This gives the protein CASSQVGMGTGELFF.

The gene calls are TRBV5-1 and TRBJ2-2, with 7 nucleotides matching TRBD1. CDR1 is SGHRS, CDR2 YFSETQ, per germline. V was pared by 9 bases and J by 7 bases, with 12 bases of the junction left unmatched. This CDR3 region has 14 residues. CDR3 sequence (DNA): TGCGCCATACGTACCGGGACAGAGGACGGGGAGCTGTTTTTT. Translating gives CAIRTGTEDGELFF. Variable domain in full (rest from reference TRBV5-1 and TRBJ2-2): KAGVTQTPRYLIKTRGQQVTLSCSPISGHRSVSWYQQTPGQGLQFLFEYFSETQRNKGNFPGRFSGRQFSNSRSEMNVSTLELGDSALYLCAIRTGTEDGELFFGEGSRLTVL.

V and J are TRBV30 and TRBJ2-1; unclear D gene. CDR3 size: 13 residues. CDR1 is GTSNPN and CDR2 is SVGIG in the germline V gene (reference sequence). The ends were cut back, 2 bases at V and 2 bases at J, with 7 bases in the middle. The CDR3 here is CAWSSSPYNEQFF. CDR3 DNA sequence: TGTGCCTGGAGTTCATCCCCCTACAATGAGCAGTTCTTC.